This entry lists 19 T cell receptor beta chains sequenced from one sample in a study of regulatory T cells in long-lasting Graves disease. Assembly of TCR beta libraries relied on iRepertoire HTBI primers together with Arm-PCR of CDR3 regions. TCRdb fed the multiplex PCR reads into MiXCR, producing one record per CDR3 protein. The top ten clones hold less than 30% of a sample with 350,000 to 450,000 distinct CDR3 sequences, approximately 25% of them seen once. The sample's time point: persistent/refractory GD, antithyroid drugs over 5 years with positive TRAb. There was RNA extracted from PBMCs, and the TCR library was made from it. Source: peripheral blood mononuclear cells (PBMCs), taken when the disease was refractory, from a patient treated with antithyroid drugs. The source of these receptors is a woman in her thirties or forties with Graves disease.

This clonotype was observed a few times. Here the CDR3 DNA reads TGCGCCAGCAGCGGGGTAAGGGAGGGGCCCCAGCATTTT. Amino acids: CASSGVREGPQHF. This chain uses TRBV10-2 with TRBJ1-5; the D is unclear. Per germline, CDR1 WSHSY and CDR2 SAAADI. V lost 6 bases, J lost 9 bases, and 15 bases lay in between. This CDR3 is built from 13 residues.

This chain connects TRBV6-5 to TRBJ1-5; possibly TRBD1 for D (6 bases). Germline CDR1 reads MNHEY; CDR2 reads SVGAGI. The CDR3 loop spans 13 amino acids. The V and J ends lost 4 bases and 7 bases respectively, with 11 bases between them. The CDR3 protein is CASSSSGHQPQHF. The DNA of the CDR3 is TGTGCCAGCAGTTCCTCGGGACACCAGCCCCAGCATTTT.

For this clonotype: A junction end diverges from the germline sequence, so it may reflect a read error. CDR3 region: CASSVGGGDQEAQYF. DNA for the CDR3: TGTGCCAGCAGCGTCGGGGGAGGTGACCAAGAGGCCCAGTACTTC. V is TRBV9 and J is TRBJ2-5, with D possibly matching TRBD2 (6 bases). Looked up from germline, CDR1 is SGDLS and CDR2 is YYNGEE. The CDR3 is 15 residues long.

Ten or more counts support this clonotype. V usage is TRBV28 and J usage is TRBJ2-3; possibly TRBD1 for D (6 bases). This CDR3 region has 16 residues. Per the germline V gene, CDR1 is MDHEN and CDR2 is SYDVKM. Trimming shortened V by 2 bases and J by 2 bases, and 14 bases separated the two germline ends. Here the CDR3 reads CASSLRGMRITDTQYF. The DNA of the CDR3 is TGTGCCAGCAGTTTAAGGGGGATGCGGATCACAGATACGCAGTATTTT.

This clonotype was recorded a few times. The chain has TRBV5-4 and TRBJ2-2; TRBD2 aligns across 7 bases. After removal of 9 bases from V and 1 base from J, the junction contained 6 bases not matched to a gene. CDR3 length: 14 amino acids. Germline V CDR1 and CDR2: SGHNT, YYREEE (reference sequence). The CDR3 here is CATRGGGNTGELFF. The CDR3 DNA follows: TGTGCCACCCGGGGCGGGGGGAACACCGGGGAGCTGTTTTTT.

This clonotype occurred a few times. This sequence joins TRBV3-1 and TRBJ2-4, with a weak D call TRBD2 (6 bases). Germline V lookup: CDR1 LGHDT, CDR2 YNNKEL (reference sequence). Trimming removed 4 bases from V and 8 bases from J, with 9 bases in between. This CDR3 spans 12 amino acids. The CDR3 protein is CASSRDLDIQYF. CDR3 DNA sequence: TGTGCCAGCAGCCGGGACTTAGACATTCAGTACTTC.

This clonotype was counted a few times. The V gene is TRBV20-1, the J gene TRBJ2-2, with 9 bases aligning to TRBD2. With V trimmed by 5 bases and J by 4 bases, 14 bases remained unmatched. CDR1 is DFQATT and CDR2 is SNEGSKA in the germline V gene (reference sequence). The CDR3 runs 17 residues. The CDR3 DNA sequence: TGCAGTGCTGGGAAGACTAGCGGCCCCTATCGCACCGGGGAGCTGTTTTTT. It yields the protein CSAGKTSGPYRTGELFF.

The chain uses TRBV18 and TRBJ1-5; 8 bases are shared with TRBD1. The CDR3 totals 16 residues. Trimming cost V 6 bases and J 3 bases; bases outside gene matches: 10. Germline loops: CDR1 KGHSH, CDR2 LQKENI. The CDR3 DNA reads TGTGCCAGCTCCATTCAGGGGGCAGCGAACAATCAGCCCCAGCATTTT. It codes for CASSIQGAANNQPQHF. The full variable domain, rest sourced from reference TRBV18 and TRBJ1-5, is NAGVMQNPRHLVRRRGQEARLRCSPMKGHSHVYWYRQLPEEGLKFMVYLQKENIIDESGMPKERFSAEFPKEGPSILRIQQVVRGDSAAYFCASSIQGAANNQPQHFGDGTRLSIL.

This chain links TRBV10-3 with TRBJ2-5; no clear D gene. Germline CDR1 and CDR2: ENHRY and SYGVKD. Trimming removed 4 bases from V and 2 bases from J, with 8 bases in between. CDR3 length: 13 amino acids. CDR3 nucleotide sequence: TGTGCCATCAGTGTAAGTAGTCAAGAGACCCAGTACTTC. It codes for CAISVSSQETQYF.

This chain's CDR3 is CATSRNYNEQFF. The CDR3 DNA follows: TGTGCCACCAGCAGAAACTACAATGAGCAGTTCTTC. This rearrangement joins TRBV15 to TRBJ2-1; D remains ambiguous. The CDR3 sequence is 12 residues long. The V end was cut by 2 bases, the J end by 3 bases, with 2 bases between. Germline values: CDR1 LNHNV, CDR2 YYDKDF (reference sequence). Using reference TRBV15 and TRBJ2-1 for the parts outside the CDR3, the full variable domain is DAMVIQNPRYQVTQFGKPVTLSCSQTLNHNVMYWYQQKSSQAPKLLFHYYDKDFNNEADTPDNFQSRRPNTSFCFLDIRSPGLGDTAMYLCATSRNYNEQFFGPGTRLTVL.

In its sample, this clonotype was seen a few times. The chain is built from TRBV25-1 and TRBJ2-5; possibly TRBD1 or TRBD2 for D (5 bases each). Trimming removed 5 bases from V and 5 bases from J, with 15 bases in between. The CDR3 has 14 amino acids. In germline, CDR1 is MGHDK, CDR2 SYGVNS. The CDR3 loop is CASSPGPSWETQYF. The CDR3 DNA reads as TGTGCCAGCAGTCCGGGACCCAGCTGGGAGACCCAGTACTTC. Complete variable domain (other parts from reference TRBV25-1 and TRBJ2-5): EADIYQTPRYLVIGTGKKITLECSQTMGHDKMYWYQQDPGMELHLIHYSYGVNSTEKGDLSSESTVSRIRTEHFPLTLESARPSHTSQYLCASSPGPSWETQYFGPGTRLLVL.

This clonotype showed up just a few times. A much more abundant neighbour one base away suggests this may be a read error. The CDR3 DNA reads TGCAGTGCTAGAGCCGTAGCGGGAGGGCCCTACGAGCAGTACTTC. Protein: CSARAVAGGPYEQYF. The V and J genes are TRBV20-1 and TRBJ2-7; 11 bases are a match to TRBD2. Germline assignment: CDR1 DFQATT and CDR2 SNEGSKA (reference sequence). This CDR3 is built from 15 residues. V was clipped by 1 base and J by 2 bases; unmatched bases: 4.

V is TRBV6-9 and J is TRBJ1-2; no clear D. The germline V gene has CDR1 MNHGY and CDR2 SVAAGI. Trimming took off 3 bases at V and 7 bases at J, with 18 bases between the two ends. The CDR3 is 15 residues long. CDR3 sequence reads: CASSYSNGEKGGYTF. The CDR3 DNA sequence: TGTGCCAGCAGTTACTCGAACGGGGAGAAAGGTGGCTACACCTTC.

The CDR3 loop reads CASSDPSRRVDNEQFF. For the CDR3, the DNA is TGTGCCAGCAGTGATCCTAGCAGGAGGGTGGACAATGAGCAGTTCTTC. The V and J genes are TRBV2 and TRBJ2-1, with D possibly being TRBD2 (6 bases). This CDR3 spans 16 amino acids. Between the trimmed V and J ends, which lost 3 bases and 5 bases, there was a span of 17 bases. Germline V CDR1 and CDR2: SNHLY, FYNNEI. Complete variable domain (other parts from reference TRBV2 and TRBJ2-1): EPEVTQTPSHQVTQMGQEVILRCVPISNHLYFYWYRQILGQKVEFLVSFYNNEISEKSEIFDDQFSVERPDGSNFTLKIRSTKLEDSAMYFCASSDPSRRVDNEQFFGPGTRLTVL.

This clonotype was found a few times. This chain joins TRBV6-5 and TRBJ2-2, with a tentative D call TRBD2 (5 bases). CDR3 size: 15 residues. CDR1 and CDR2 (germline): MNHEY, SVGAGI. V was cut by 4 bases and J by 4 bases, with 13 bases left in between. For the CDR3, the DNA is TGTGCCAGCAGTTTTACTAGGGATGTCACCGGGGAGCTGTTTTTT. Amino acids: CASSFTRDVTGELFF.

This clonotype was seen a few times. The rearrangement joins TRBV5-5 to TRBJ2-7; 7 bases fit TRBD2. The V gene end was trimmed by 3 bases and the J gene end by 3 bases; junction bases not matched to a gene: 12. The germline V gene encodes CDR1 SGHKS and CDR2 YYEKEE (reference sequence). This CDR3 is built from 16 residues. The CDR3 loop is CASSSLAADRGYEQYF. The CDR3 DNA reads as TGTGCCAGCAGCTCTCTAGCGGCCGACCGAGGCTACGAGCAGTACTTC.

This chain links TRBV13 with TRBJ2-7, with D unresolved. Germline-derived CDR1 and CDR2 are PRHDT and FYEKMQ (reference sequence). The CDR3 covers 15 residues. Trimming took off 5 bases at V and 3 bases at J, with 17 bases between the two ends. CDR3 residues: CASSAGPTVGYEQYF. The CDR3 DNA sequence: TGTGCCAGCAGCGCCGGACCCACGGTAGGCTACGAGCAGTACTTC.

This clonotype was recorded at least ten times. The gene calls are TRBV28 and TRBJ2-6; D unresolved. The CDR3 runs 16 residues. The germline V gene encodes CDR1 MDHEN and CDR2 SYDVKM. The V gene lost 5 bases and the J gene lost 2 bases, with 13 bases spanning the gap. CDR3 residues: CASSEYIFTGANVLTF. CDR3 DNA sequence: TGTGCCAGCAGTGAATACATTTTCACTGGGGCCAACGTCCTGACTTTC.

This chain joins TRBV9 and TRBJ2-3, with 11 bases aligning to TRBD2. Trimming at V came to 0 bases and at J to 6 bases, leaving 9 bases not matched to a gene. There are 17 residues in the CDR3. From germline, CDR1 is SGDLS and CDR2 YYNGEE. This chain's CDR3 is CASSVVGLAGGVDTQYF. As DNA, the CDR3 is TGTGCCAGCAGCGTAGTGGGGCTAGCGGGAGGAGTGGATACGCAGTATTTT. The complete variable domain, with remaining parts taken from reference TRBV9 and TRBJ2-3, reads DSGVTQTPKHLITATGQRVTLRCSPRSGDLSVYWYQQSLDQGLQFLIQYYNGEERAKGNILERFSAQQFPDLHSELNLSSLELGDSALYFCASSVVGLAGGVDTQYFGPGTRLTVL.